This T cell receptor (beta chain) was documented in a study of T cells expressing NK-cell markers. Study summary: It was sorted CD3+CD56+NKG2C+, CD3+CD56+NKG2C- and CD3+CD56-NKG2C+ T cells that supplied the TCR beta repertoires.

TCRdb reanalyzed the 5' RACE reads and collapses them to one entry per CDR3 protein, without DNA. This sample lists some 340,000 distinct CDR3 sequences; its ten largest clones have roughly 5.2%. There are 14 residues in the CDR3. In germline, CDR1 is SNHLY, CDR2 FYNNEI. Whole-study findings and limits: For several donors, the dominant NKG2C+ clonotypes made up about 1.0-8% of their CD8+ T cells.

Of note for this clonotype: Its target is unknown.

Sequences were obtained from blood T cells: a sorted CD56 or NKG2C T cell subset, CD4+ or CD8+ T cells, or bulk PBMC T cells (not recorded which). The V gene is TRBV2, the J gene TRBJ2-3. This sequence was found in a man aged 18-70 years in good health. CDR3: CASSVIGVRSTQYF.